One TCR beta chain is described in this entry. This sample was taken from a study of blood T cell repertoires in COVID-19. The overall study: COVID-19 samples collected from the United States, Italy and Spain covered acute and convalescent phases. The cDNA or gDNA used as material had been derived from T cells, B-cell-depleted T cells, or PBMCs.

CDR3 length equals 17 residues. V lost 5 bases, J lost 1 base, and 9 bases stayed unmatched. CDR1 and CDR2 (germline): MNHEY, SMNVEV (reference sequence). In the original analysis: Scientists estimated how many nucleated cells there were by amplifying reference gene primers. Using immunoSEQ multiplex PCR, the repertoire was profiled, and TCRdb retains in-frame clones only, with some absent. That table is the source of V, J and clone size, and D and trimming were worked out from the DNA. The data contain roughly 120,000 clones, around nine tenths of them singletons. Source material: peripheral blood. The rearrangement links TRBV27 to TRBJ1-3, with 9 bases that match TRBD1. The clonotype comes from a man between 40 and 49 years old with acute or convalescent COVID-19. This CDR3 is CASSPNGTGRSGNTIYF. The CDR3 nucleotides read TGTGCCAGCAGTCCGAACGGGACAGGGCGATCTGGAAACACCATATATTTT.